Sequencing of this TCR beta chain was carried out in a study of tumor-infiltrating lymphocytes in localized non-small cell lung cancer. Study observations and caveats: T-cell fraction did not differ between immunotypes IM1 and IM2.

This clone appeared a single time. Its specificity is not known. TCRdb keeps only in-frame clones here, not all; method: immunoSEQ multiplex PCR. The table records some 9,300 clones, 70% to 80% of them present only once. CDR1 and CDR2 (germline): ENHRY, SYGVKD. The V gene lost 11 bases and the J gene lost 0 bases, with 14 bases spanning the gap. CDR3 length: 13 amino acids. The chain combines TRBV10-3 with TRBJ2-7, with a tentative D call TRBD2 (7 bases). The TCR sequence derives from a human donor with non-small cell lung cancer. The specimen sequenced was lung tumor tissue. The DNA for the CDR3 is TGTGCCTTGAGCGGGGACAACTCCTACGAGCAGTACTTC. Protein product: CALSGDNSYEQYF.